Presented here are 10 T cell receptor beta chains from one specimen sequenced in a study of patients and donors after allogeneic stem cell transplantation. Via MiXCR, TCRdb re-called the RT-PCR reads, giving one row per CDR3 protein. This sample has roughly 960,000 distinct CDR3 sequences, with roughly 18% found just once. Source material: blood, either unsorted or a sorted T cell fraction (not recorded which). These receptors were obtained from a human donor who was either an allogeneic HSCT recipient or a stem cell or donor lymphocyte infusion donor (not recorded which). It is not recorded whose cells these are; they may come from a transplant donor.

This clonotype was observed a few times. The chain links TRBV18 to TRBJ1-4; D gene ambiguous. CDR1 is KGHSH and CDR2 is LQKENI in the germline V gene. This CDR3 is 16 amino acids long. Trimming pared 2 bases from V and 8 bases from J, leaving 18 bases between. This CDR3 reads CASSPLVLAEGEKLFF. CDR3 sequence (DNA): TGTGCCAGCTCACCATTAGTGTTGGCGGAGGGAGAAAAACTGTTTTTT.

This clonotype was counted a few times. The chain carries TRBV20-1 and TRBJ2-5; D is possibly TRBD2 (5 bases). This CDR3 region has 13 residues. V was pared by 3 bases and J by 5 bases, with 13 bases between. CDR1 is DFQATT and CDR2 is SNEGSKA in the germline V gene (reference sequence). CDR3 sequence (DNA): TGCAGTGCTAGCGGAGGTTCCGTGGAGACCCAGTACTTC. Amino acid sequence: CSASGGSVETQYF.

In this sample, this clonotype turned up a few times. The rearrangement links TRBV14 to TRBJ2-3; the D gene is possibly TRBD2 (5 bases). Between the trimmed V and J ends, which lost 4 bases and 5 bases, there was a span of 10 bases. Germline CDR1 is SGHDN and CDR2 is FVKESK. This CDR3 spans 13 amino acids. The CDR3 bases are TGTGCCAGCAGCCCTTTGGGGAGAGATACGCAGTATTTT. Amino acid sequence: CASSPLGRDTQYF.

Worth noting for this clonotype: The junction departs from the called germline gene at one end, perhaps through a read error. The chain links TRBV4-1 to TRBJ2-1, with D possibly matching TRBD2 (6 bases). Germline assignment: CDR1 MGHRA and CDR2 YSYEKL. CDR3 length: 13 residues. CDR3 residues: CASSQGEGDWELF. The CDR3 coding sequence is TGCGCCAGCAGCCAAGGAGAAGGGGACTGGGAACTCTTC.

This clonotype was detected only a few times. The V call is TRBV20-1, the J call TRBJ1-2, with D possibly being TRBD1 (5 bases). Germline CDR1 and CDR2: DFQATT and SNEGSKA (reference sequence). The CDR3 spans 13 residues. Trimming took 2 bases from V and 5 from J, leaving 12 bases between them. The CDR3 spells CSARLAGDYGYTF. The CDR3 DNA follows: TGCAGTGCTAGATTGGCGGGGGATTATGGCTACACCTTC.

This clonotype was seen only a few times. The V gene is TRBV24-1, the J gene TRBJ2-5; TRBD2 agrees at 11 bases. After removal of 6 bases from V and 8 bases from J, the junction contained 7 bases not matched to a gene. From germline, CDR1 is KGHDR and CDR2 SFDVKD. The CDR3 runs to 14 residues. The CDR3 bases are TGTGCCACCAGTTCGGGACTAGCGGCAAATACCCAGTACTTC. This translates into CATSSGLAANTQYF.

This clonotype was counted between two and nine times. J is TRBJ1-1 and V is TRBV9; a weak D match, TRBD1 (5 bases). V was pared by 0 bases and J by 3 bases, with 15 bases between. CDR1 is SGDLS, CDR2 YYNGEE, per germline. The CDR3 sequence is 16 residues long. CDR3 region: CASSVGPGGLDTEAFF. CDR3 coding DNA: TGTGCCAGCAGCGTAGGCCCGGGGGGTTTGGACACTGAAGCTTTCTTT. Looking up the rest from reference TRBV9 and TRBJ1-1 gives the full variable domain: DSGVTQTPKHLITATGQRVTLRCSPRSGDLSVYWYQQSLDQGLQFLIQYYNGEERAKGNILERFSAQQFPDLHSELNLSSLELGDSALYFCASSVGPGGLDTEAFFGQGTRLTVV.

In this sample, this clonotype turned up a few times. The CDR3 DNA is TGCGCCAGCAGCCCCTCAAGGTCGTGGGGTGGGGAAAAACTGTTTTTT. Translated, it gives CASSPSRSWGGEKLFF. V and J are TRBV4-3 and TRBJ1-4; no definite D call. The CDR3 spans 16 residues. Germline CDR1 LGHNA, CDR2 YSLEER. The ends were cut back, 4 bases at V and 8 bases at J, with 20 bases in the middle.

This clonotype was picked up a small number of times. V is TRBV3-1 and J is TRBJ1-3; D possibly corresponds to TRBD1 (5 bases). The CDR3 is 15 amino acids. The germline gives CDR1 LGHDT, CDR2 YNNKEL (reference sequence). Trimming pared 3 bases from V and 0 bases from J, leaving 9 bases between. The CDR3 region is CASSQGRISGNTIYF. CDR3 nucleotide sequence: TGTGCCAGCAGCCAGGGGCGAATCTCTGGAAACACCATATATTTT.

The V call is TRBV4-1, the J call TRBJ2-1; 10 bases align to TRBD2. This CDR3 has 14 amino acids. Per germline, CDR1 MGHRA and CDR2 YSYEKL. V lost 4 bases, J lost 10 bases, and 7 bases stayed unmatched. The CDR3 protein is CASSPSGSTGEQFF. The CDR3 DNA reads TGCGCCAGCAGCCCTAGCGGGAGTACTGGCGAGCAGTTCTTC.